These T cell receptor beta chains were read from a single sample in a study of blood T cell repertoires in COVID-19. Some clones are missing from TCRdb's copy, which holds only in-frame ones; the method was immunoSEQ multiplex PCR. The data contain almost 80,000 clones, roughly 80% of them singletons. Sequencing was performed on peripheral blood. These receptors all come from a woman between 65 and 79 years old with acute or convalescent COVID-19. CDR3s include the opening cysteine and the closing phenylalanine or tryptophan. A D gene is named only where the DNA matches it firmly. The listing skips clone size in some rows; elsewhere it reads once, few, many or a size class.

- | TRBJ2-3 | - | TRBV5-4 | TGTGCCAGCAGCTTACAGGGAGTTGGCACAGATACGCAGTATTTT | CASSLQGVGTDTQYF
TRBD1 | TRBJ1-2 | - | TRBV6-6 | TGTGCCAGCAGTTCAGGGACAGGGGATGGCTACACCTTC | CASSSGTGDGYTF
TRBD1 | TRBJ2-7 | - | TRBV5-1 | TGCGCCAGCAGCTTGGGTGGGACAGGACACTACGAGCAGTACTTC | CASSLGGTGHYEQYF
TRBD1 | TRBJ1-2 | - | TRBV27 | TGTGCCAGCAGTCCCCAGGGGGTAGGATTAAATGGCTACACCTTC | CASSPQGVGLNGYTF
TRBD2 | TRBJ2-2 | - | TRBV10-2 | TGCGCCAGCGGACATAGCGGGAGGGCCATCGGGGAGCTGTTTTTT | CASGHSGRAIGELFF
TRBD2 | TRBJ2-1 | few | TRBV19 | TGTGCCAGTAGTAGGGCACTAGCGGGAGTAAGCAATGAGCAGTTCTTC | CASSRALAGVSNEQFF
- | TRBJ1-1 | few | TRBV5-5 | TGTGCCAGCAGCTACGTGGCGGTGAACACTGAAGCTTTCTTT | CASSYVAVNTEAFF
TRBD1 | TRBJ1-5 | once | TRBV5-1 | TGCGCCAGCAGCTTAGGGACAGGGATCGGCAATCAGCCCCAGCATTTT | CASSLGTGIGNQPQHF
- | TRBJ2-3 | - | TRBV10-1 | TGCGCCAGCAGTGAAGTAGGGAGGACAGATACGCAGTATTTT | CASSEVGRTDTQYF
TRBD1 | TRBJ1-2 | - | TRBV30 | TGTGCCTGGGCCGTCCCCACAGGGGAAAAAGGCTACACCTTC | CAWAVPTGEKGYTF
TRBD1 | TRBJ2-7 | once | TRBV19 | TGTGCCAGTAGTATTGGGACAGGGGCCTACGAGCAGTACTTC | CASSIGTGAYEQYF
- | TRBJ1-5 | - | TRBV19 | TGTGCCAGTAGACAGCCTCATCAGCCCCAGCATTTT | CASRQPHQPQHF
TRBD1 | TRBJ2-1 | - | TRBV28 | TGTGCCAGCAGTCTAGACAGGGGTAGCTCCTACAATGAGCAGTTCTTC | CASSLDRGSSYNEQFF
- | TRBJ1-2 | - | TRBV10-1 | TGCGCCAGCAGTGAGTCCCAGTCCTATGGCTACACCTTC | CASSESQSYGYTF
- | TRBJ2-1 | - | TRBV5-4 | TGTGCCAGCAGCTCCCAACGAAATGCCGGCTACAATGAGCAGTTCTTC | CASSSQRNAGYNEQFF
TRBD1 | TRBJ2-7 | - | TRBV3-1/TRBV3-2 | TGTGCCAGCAGCCAGATGCCCAGGGGGAACTACGAGCAGTACTTC | CASSQMPRGNYEQYF
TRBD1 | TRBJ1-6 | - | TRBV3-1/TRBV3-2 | TGTGCCAGCAGCCAAGGCGAGACAGGGGTCCGTAATTCACCCCTCCACTTT | CASSQGETGVRNSPLHF
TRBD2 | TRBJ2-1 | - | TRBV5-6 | TGTGCCAGCAGCTTGGTCGGGAGGGCCGGGGTTGAGCAGTTCTTC | CASSLVGRAGVEQFF
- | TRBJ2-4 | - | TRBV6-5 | TGTGCCAGCAGTCAGACAGCCTTAGCCAAAAACATTCAGTACTTC | CASSQTALAKNIQYF
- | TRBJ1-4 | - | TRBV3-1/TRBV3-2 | TGTGCCAGCAGCCAATCGTATTCTAATGAAAAACTGTTTTTT | CASSQSYSNEKLFF
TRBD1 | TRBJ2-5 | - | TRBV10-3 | TGTGCCATCAGTGGGACAGGGGGCTTTACAGAGACCCAGTACTTC | CAISGTGGFTETQYF
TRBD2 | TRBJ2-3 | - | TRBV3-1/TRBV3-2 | TGTGCCAGCAGCCAAGATCGGCTAGCGGGAGGTACAGATACGCAGTATTTT | CASSQDRLAGGTDTQYF
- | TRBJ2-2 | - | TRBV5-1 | TGCGCCAGCAGCCCTCATGGGGGCGCGAACACCGGGGAGCTGTTTTTT | CASSPHGGANTGELFF
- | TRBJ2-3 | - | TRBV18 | TGTGCCAGCTCACCAAGGAACCCCGACTCGGATACGCAGTATTTT | CASSPRNPDSDTQYF
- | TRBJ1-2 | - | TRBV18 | TGTGCCAGCTCACCGACCAGACTCACTAACTATGGCTACACCTTC | CASSPTRLTNYGYTF
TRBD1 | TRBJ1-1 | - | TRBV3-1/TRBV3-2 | TGTGCCAGCAGCTCAGGGGGCACTGAAGCTTTCTTT | CASSSGGTEAFF
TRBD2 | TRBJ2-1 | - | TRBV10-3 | TGTGCCATCAGTGTCCAGCGGGAGGTTGCTTTCGACAATGAGCAGTTCTTC | CAISVQREVAFDNEQFF
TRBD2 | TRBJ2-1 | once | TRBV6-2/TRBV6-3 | TGTGCCAGCAGTGGGGGGACTAGCGGGAGAATATATGAGCAGTTCTTC | CASSGGTSGRIYEQFF
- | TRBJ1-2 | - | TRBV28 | TGTGCCAGCAGTACGCAGGGCCATGGCTACACCTTC | CASSTQGHGYTF
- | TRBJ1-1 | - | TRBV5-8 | TGTGCCAGCAGCTTGTTAAGATCCACAGCGAACACTGAAGCTTTCTTT | CASSLLRSTANTEAFF
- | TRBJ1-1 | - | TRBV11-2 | TGTGCCAGCAGCGTCAGGAGCGGGAGGACTGAAGCTTTCTTT | CASSVRSGRTEAFF
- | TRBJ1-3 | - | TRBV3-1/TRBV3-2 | TGTGCCAGCAGCCAGCGCGGGGGAAACACCATATATTTT | CASSQRGGNTIYF
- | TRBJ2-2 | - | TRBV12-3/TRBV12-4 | TGTGCCAGCAGTTTAAAGGGGGCCGGGGAGCTGTTTTTT | CASSLKGAGELFF
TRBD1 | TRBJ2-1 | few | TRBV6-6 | TGTGCCAGCAGTTCCACGGGACAGGATAACAATGAGCAGTTCTTC | CASSSTGQDNNEQFF
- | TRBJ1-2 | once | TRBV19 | TGTGCCAGTAGTATAGATCAGCAGGGTACCTATGGCTACACCTTC | CASSIDQQGTYGYTF
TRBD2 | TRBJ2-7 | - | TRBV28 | TGTGCCAGCAGTTTATGGGCTAGCGGGAGTACCCACGAGCAGTACTTC | CASSLWASGSTHEQYF
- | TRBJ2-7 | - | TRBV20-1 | TGCAGTGCCGCCACAGGGAGCGAGCAGTACTTC | CSAATGSEQYF
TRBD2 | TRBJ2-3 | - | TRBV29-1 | TGCAGCGTTGAGGGACTAGCGGCGGGCACAGATACGCAGTATTTT | CSVEGLAAGTDTQYF
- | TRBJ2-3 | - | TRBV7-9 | TGTGCCAGCAGGGGGGGGGCCCAGAGGAGCACAGATACGCAGTATTTT | CASRGGAQRSTDTQYF
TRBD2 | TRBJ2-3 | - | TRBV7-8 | TGTGCCAGCAGCACAAGGCGCGCGGGGGGTTCGGATACGCAGTATTTT | CASSTRRAGGSDTQYF
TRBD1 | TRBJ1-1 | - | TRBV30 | TGTGCCTGGACGAGGACAGGGAGGAACACTGAAGCTTTCTTT | CAWTRTGRNTEAFF
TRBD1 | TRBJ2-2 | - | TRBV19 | TGTGCCAGTAGTCGTGGGGGACAGGGCACCGGGGAGCTGTTTTTT | CASSRGGQGTGELFF
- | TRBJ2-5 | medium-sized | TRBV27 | TGTGCCAGCAGTCCCCTTGTCGACAGGAGCGAAGAGACCCAGTACTTC | CASSPLVDRSEETQYF
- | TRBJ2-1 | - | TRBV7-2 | TGTGCCAGCAGCTTCGGTCAGGGGAACAATGAGCAGTTCTTC | CASSFGQGNNEQFF
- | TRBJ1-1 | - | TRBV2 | TGTGCCACCGCAATTGGGGCAGGGAGGACTGAAGCTTTCTTT | CATAIGAGRTEAFF
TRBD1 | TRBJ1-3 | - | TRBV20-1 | TGCAGTGCTAGTCGAGACAGGGTTGGAAACACCATATATTTT | CSASRDRVGNTIYF
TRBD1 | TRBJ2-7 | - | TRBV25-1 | TGTGCCAGCAGTTGGTCCGGGACAGGGTCCTACGAGCAGTACTTC | CASSWSGTGSYEQYF
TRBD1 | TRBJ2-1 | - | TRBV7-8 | TGTGCCAGCAACCGAGGGACAGTCTCCTACAATGAGCAGTTCTTC | CASNRGTVSYNEQFF
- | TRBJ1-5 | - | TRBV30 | TGTGCCTGGAGAGCCAGCGGGGCAGGTCAGCCCCAGCATTTT | CAWRASGAGQPQHF
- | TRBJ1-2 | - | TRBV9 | TGTGCCAGCAGCGTAGGACTTTATGGCTACACCTTC | CASSVGLYGYTF
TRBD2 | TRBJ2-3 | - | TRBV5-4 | TGTGCCAGCAGCCAAGGACTAGCGGAGGGATTACTTACAGATACGCAGTATTTT | CASSQGLAEGLLTDTQYF
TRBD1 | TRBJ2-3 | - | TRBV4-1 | TGCGCCAGCAGCCAGTCCTACCGGACAGGGGGCACAGATACGCAGTATTTT | CASSQSYRTGGTDTQYF
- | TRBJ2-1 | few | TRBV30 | TGTGCCTGGAGAGACGACCCCAGAACGGAGAGCTCCTACAATGAGCAGTTCTTC | CAWRDDPRTESSYNEQFF
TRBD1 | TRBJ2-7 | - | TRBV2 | TGTGCCAGCATGGGACAGATCTCCTACGAGCAGTACTTC | CASMGQISYEQYF